Each of the 21 T cell receptor beta chains below was sequenced from the same sample in a study of shared clonotypes between healthy human individuals. Libraries were prepared by immunoSEQ multiplex PCR; TCRdb keeps only in-frame clonotypes and omits some of them. This sample has around 88,000 clones, with around 68% found just once. What was sequenced was memory CD8+ T cells sorted from blood. Subset noted: CD45RO+ cells pooled with CCR7-negative TemRA cells. The receptors derive from a man aged 25-40 years in good health.

V is TRBV27 and J is TRBJ2-1; the D is unclear. The CDR3 is 14 residues long. Germline V CDR1 and CDR2: MNHEY, SMNVEV (reference sequence). The ends were cut back, 2 bases at V and 6 bases at J, with 11 bases in the middle. The CDR3 DNA is TGTGCCAGCAGTTTAAAGGGAACGATCAATGAGCAGTTCTTC. Its protein is CASSLKGTINEQFF.

Comment on this clone: Sequence at one end of the junction differs from germline and may be a read error. This chain uses TRBV6-5 with TRBJ2-3, with D tentatively TRBD2 (6 bases). The CDR3 has 16 residues. Germline assignment: CDR1 MNHEY and CDR2 SVGAGI. The DNA of the CDR3 is TGTGCCAGCAGTTACCAAAGCGGGTTAAGCATAGATACGCAGTATTTT. It is translated as CASSYQSGLSIDTQYF.

This chain uses TRBV5-4 with TRBJ2-3, with D possibly TRBD1 on 6 matching bases. CDR3 size: 19 residues. V was trimmed by 4 bases and J by 5 bases, leaving 29 bases between them. Germline CDR1 is SGHNT and CDR2 is YYREEE (reference sequence). CDR3 nucleotide sequence: TGTGCCAGCAGCACTCCGGGACAACGAGACTTGGGGCTTAGAGATACGCAGTATTTT. Its protein product is CASSTPGQRDLGLRDTQYF.

This clone was detected once. The V and J genes are TRBV6-1 and TRBJ1-2; D is perhaps TRBD1 (6 bases). The CDR3 spans 16 residues. Per germline, CDR1 MNHNS and CDR2 SASEGT. Trimming left V 0 bases short and J 6 bases short, with 17 bases between. The CDR3 DNA is TGTGCCAGCAGTGAAGCGCGGGGAAGGGCAGGGGATGGCTACACCTTC. Translated: CASSEARGRAGDGYTF.

The chain combines TRBV5-6 with TRBJ2-1, with D tentatively TRBD2 (6 bases). V dropped 4 bases and J dropped 6 bases, with 14 bases sitting between them. Germline lookup yields CDR1 SGHDT and CDR2 YYEEEE. The CDR3 extends over 14 amino acids. The CDR3 bases are TGTGCCAGCAGCCCCTACGTGACTAGCAATGAGCAGTTCTTC. It is translated as CASSPYVTSNEQFF.

This CDR3 is CASSQDGRFTDSYTF. The DNA of the CDR3 is TGCGCCAGCAGCCAGGACGGCAGGTTTACAGATAGCTACACCTTC. V and J are TRBV4-1 and TRBJ1-2; no clear D. The CDR3 totals 15 residues. The V end lost 3 bases, the J end lost 9 bases, and 20 bases lay between the germline ends. CDR1 is MGHRA and CDR2 is YSYEKL in the germline V gene.

The CDR3 loop is CASSFVVGGPDEQFF. CDR3 nucleotides: TGTGCCAGCAGTTTCGTAGTGGGAGGGCCTGATGAGCAGTTCTTC. The chain links TRBV28 to TRBJ2-1; 7 bases align to TRBD2. The CDR3 runs 15 residues. V was clipped by 3 bases and J by 8 bases; unmatched bases: 10. Germline CDR1 is MDHEN and CDR2 is SYDVKM.

The chain has TRBV6-5 and TRBJ1-3; possible D gene TRBD1, 6 bases. Trimming stripped 6 bases from V and 4 bases from J, with 10 bases between. The CDR3 is 13 residues long. Germline CDR1 is MNHEY and CDR2 is SVGAGI. CDR3 in DNA: TGTGCCAGCAGGCACCAGGGGGGAAACACCATATATTTT. It codes for CASRHQGGNTIYF.

This clone appeared many times. The sample has other DNA sequences that encode this CDR3 too. This chain links TRBV10-3 with TRBJ2-3, with 9 bases identical to TRBD1. The CDR3 has 15 amino acids. The germline CDR1 and CDR2 sequences are ENHRY and SYGVKD. After removal of 2 bases from V and 2 bases from J, the junction contained 2 bases not matched to a gene. DNA of the CDR3: TGTGCCATCAGTGAGGGGACAGGGCACACAGATACGCAGTATTTT. It is translated as CAISEGTGHTDTQYF.

This clone turned up a few times. This chain joins TRBV5-1 and TRBJ2-2, with D unresolved. V lost 2 bases, J lost 2 bases, and 10 bases lay in between. Per germline, CDR1 SGHRS and CDR2 YFSETQ. This CDR3 region has 15 residues. The CDR3 sequence is CASSFSSSNTGELFF. CDR3 coding DNA: TGCGCCAGCAGCTTTAGCAGCTCTAACACCGGGGAGCTGTTTTTT.

The rearrangement joins TRBV19 to TRBJ2-1; tentatively, D is TRBD2 (5 bases). V was clipped by 2 bases and J by 0 bases, with 11 bases between them. The CDR3 totals 16 residues. Germline CDR1 is LNHDA and CDR2 is SQIVND (reference sequence). This chain's CDR3 is CASSISGWSSYNEQFF. The CDR3 DNA follows: TGTGCCAGTAGTATAAGCGGCTGGAGCTCCTACAATGAGCAGTTCTTC.

DNA for the CDR3: TGTGCCAGCAGCCAAGGGCTTGTGGGACAGGGGTATGCGCAGTTCTTC. This codes for CASSQGLVGQGYAQFF. V is TRBV11-2 and J is TRBJ2-1; 10 bases line up with TRBD1. Losses at the gene ends were 5 bases for V and 12 bases for J; bases not matched to a gene: 16. The CDR3 covers 16 residues. Germline V lookup: CDR1 SGHAT, CDR2 FQNNGV.

In its sample, this clone was seen once. The chain employs TRBV6-4 and TRBJ2-7, with D possibly being TRBD2 (5 bases). Trimming removed 7 bases at V and 4 bases at J, with 11 bases between. CDR1 MRHNA and CDR2 SNTAGT come from the germline V gene. CDR3 length: 12 residues. CDR3: CASNTPGYEQYF. The CDR3 coding sequence is TGTGCCAGCAACACCCCGGGATACGAGCAGTACTTC.

The rearrangement joins TRBV13 to TRBJ2-1; TRBD2 matches 13 bases. The CDR3 extends over 17 amino acids. V was pared by 8 bases and J by 9 bases, with 16 bases of the junction left unmatched. The V gene's germline CDR1 is PRHDT and CDR2 FYEKMQ (reference sequence). DNA of the CDR3: TGTGCCAGCGGCGGACTAGCGGGAGAAATCGGCCGGGGTGAGCAGTTCTTC. It specifies CASGGLAGEIGRGEQFF.

V usage is TRBV27 and J usage is TRBJ1-4, with TRBD1 matching 9 bases. The CDR3 consists of 13 residues. The V and J ends lost 10 bases and 8 bases, in that order; junction bases with no gene match: 8. The germline V gene has CDR1 MNHEY and CDR2 SMNVEV (reference sequence). As DNA, the CDR3 is TGTGCCACGGGACAGGGTAATTACGAAAAACTGTTTTTT. This sequence encodes CATGQGNYEKLFF.

Ten or more counts support this clone. This sequence joins TRBV5-5 and TRBJ2-7; 9 nucleotides line up with TRBD1. V lost 4 bases, J lost 5 bases, and 10 bases stayed unmatched. Germline CDR1 reads SGHKS; CDR2 reads YYEKEE (reference sequence). CDR3 size: 15 residues. For the CDR3, the DNA is TGTGCCAGCAGCATATCCGGGACAGGGACCCACGAGCAGTACTTC. It yields the protein CASSISGTGTHEQYF.

This rearrangement joins TRBV4-1 to TRBJ1-3; D unclear. Germline lookup yields CDR1 MGHRA and CDR2 YSYEKL. CDR3 size: 15 residues. V was pared by 0 bases and J by 0 bases, with 6 bases between. CDR3 in DNA: TGCGCCAGCAGCCAAGATCCGGTCTCTGGAAACACCATATATTTT. This encodes CASSQDPVSGNTIYF.

This clone was detected ten times or more. The chain carries TRBV6-4 and TRBJ2-3; a weak D match, TRBD2 (5 bases). CDR1 and CDR2 from the germline V gene are MRHNA and SNTAGT. This CDR3 spans 13 amino acids. V was shortened by 3 bases and J by 2 bases, with 6 bases between the two germline ends. CDR3 in amino acids: CASSDSDTDTQYF. CDR3 DNA sequence: TGTGCCAGCAGTGATAGCGACACAGATACGCAGTATTTT.

The rearrangement uses TRBV6-5 and TRBJ2-5; 8 bases map to TRBD1. J lost 4 bases, V lost 2 bases, and 6 bases had no gene match. The CDR3 has 15 residues. Germline CDR1 is MNHEY and CDR2 is SVGAGI. The CDR3 region is CASSYPGQVIETQYF. The CDR3 DNA sequence: TGTGCCAGCAGTTACCCGGGACAGGTCATAGAGACCCAGTACTTC.

V usage is TRBV28 and J usage is TRBJ1-5; TRBD1 might be the D (5 bases). The CDR3 sequence is 15 residues long. From germline, CDR1 is MDHEN and CDR2 SYDVKM. Trimming pared 6 bases from V and 6 bases from J, leaving 18 bases between. The CDR3 loop is CASRAGPGMGQPQHF. CDR3 in DNA: TGTGCCAGCAGAGCAGGACCAGGGATGGGTCAGCCCCAGCATTTT.

This chain uses TRBV7-2 with TRBJ2-1, with 13 positions matching TRBD2. The germline gives CDR1 SGHTA, CDR2 FQGNSA. J was trimmed by 8 bases and V by 4 bases; bases with no gene match: 14. The CDR3 consists of 18 residues. CDR3 nucleotide sequence: TGTGCCAGCAGCTCCGGACTAGCGGGAGTGGTCCGTGCCCATGAGCAGTTCTTC. As protein: CASSSGLAGVVRAHEQFF.